This TCR beta chain was captured in a study of cytomegalovirus exposure and HLA in healthy donors. Both 60 Vbeta primers and 13 Jbeta primers went into the PCR. Produced via immunoSEQ multiplex PCR; TCRdb's table is partial and in-frame only. Among about 110,000 clones listed, over 65% were seen once. Study results and limitations: Among donors in an Asian-associated ancestry cluster, a later analysis reportedly found fewer N-insertions than the roughly 650-donor mean. TCR beta V segments were, for the most part, productive about 87% or about 30% of the time in an earlier analysis.

Notes on this clone: Its antigen is currently unknown.

Between the trimmed V and J ends, which lost 7 bases and 4 bases, there was a span of 10 bases. Per germline, CDR1 MNHNY and CDR2 SVGAGI (reference sequence). CDR3 size: 12 residues. The sequenced material came from PBMCs. The receptor was derived from a woman between 35 and 50 years old in good health and CMV-seropositive. This chain links TRBV6-6 with TRBJ1-1; D might be TRBD1 (6 bases). CDR3 coding DNA: TGTGCCAGCACCAACAGGGTCACTGAAGCTTTCTTT. It is translated as CASTNRVTEAFF.